This T cell receptor beta chain originates from a study of CD8 T cells in ankylosing spondylitis. The CDR3 has 14 residues. The germline V gene encodes CDR1 SQVTM and CDR2 ANQGSEA. V lost 3 bases and J 4 bases, leaving 14 bases between the germline ends. This clonotype was counted ten times or more. Antigen specificity is unknown. One entry per CDR3 protein, called by TCRdb with MiXCR from the 5' RACE reads. The table includes about 800,000 distinct CDR3 sequences, around 11% detected once. Findings and caveats of the study: Seven to nine highly homologous variants formed a TCR beta motif that appeared characteristic of ankylosing spondylitis blood. There was reportedly significant enrichment of clones that were disease-linked in matched ankylosing spondylitis synovial fluid.

V gene TRBV29-1 combines with J gene TRBJ2-3, with D perhaps TRBD1 (6 bases). The TCR sequence derives from a male donor with ankylosing spondylitis. Material: blood, either unsorted or a sorted T cell fraction (not recorded which). CDR3 in DNA: TGCAGCGTTGAGTTCGGGTGGGGGCCAGATACGCAGTATTTT. It encodes CSVEFGWGPDTQYF.